This TCR beta chain was observed in a study of cytomegalovirus exposure and HLA in healthy donors. Study-wide results and limits: There were 150 or so TCR beta chains listed as cytomegalovirus-associated.

The sample holds one count of this clone. The antigen is undetermined. Vbeta (60) and Jbeta (13) primers were used in the PCR. Clones were read by immunoSEQ multiplex PCR, and TCRdb kept only the in-frame ones, dropping some. The data contain 150,000 to 200,000 clones, roughly 75% of them singletons. Germline V CDR1 and CDR2: ENHRY, SYGVKD. CDR3 length: 12 amino acids. J lost 6 bases, V lost 6 bases, and 4 bases had no gene match. Source material: PBMCs. The receptor was isolated from a man aged 35-49 years in good health and CMV-seronegative. This sequence joins TRBV10-3 and TRBJ2-7; 8 nucleotides agree with TRBD1. DNA for the CDR3: TGTGCCATCAGCTACGACAGGGGCGAGCAGTACTTC. Its translation is CAISYDRGEQYF.